The T cell receptor (beta chain) under discussion was sequenced for a study of T-cell reconstitution after alpha-beta-depleted transplantation in children. It was with unique molecular identifiers that the TCRbeta library was prepared. TCRdb reprocessed the PCR reads with MiXCR, giving one entry per CDR3 protein. There are 250,000 to 300,000 distinct CDR3 sequences in the sample; nearly 8% occur only once, and around 9.8% lies in the top ten. Germline V gene lookup returns CDR1 SGDLS and CDR2 YYNGEE. V lost 3 bases to trimming and J lost 7 bases, with 17 bases between them. The CDR3 runs 15 residues. Study-level findings and limits: At the one-year point after transplant, T-cell counts and TCRbeta diversity were found to come mostly from T cells that had been newly produced.

Details on this clonotype: Its target is unknown.

This sequence was found in a female patient between 2 and 15 years old who had a stem cell transplant for Fanconi anemia, so the T cells may come from the graft donor. The sample in question was peripheral blood, obtained 360 days after TCRalphabeta/CD19-depleted stem cell transplant. V and J are TRBV9 and TRBJ2-1; D may correspond to TRBD1 or TRBD2 (5 bases each). CDR3 sequence reads: CASSAQSRDGNEQFF. CDR3 coding DNA: TGTGCCAGCAGCGCTCAAAGCCGGGACGGTAATGAGCAGTTCTTC.